The following is a T cell receptor (beta chain) sequence with its context. Its antigen is still unknown. The same CDR3 also results from other DNA sequences found in this sample. The mixed lymphocyte reaction cells were held in coculture (37°C) for over 5 days. Investigators stained responder PBMCs with CFSE and stimulator PBMCs with Violet Dye, then mixed them 1:1. The table came from immunoSEQ multiplex PCR; TCRdb's copy has only in-frame clones and leaves some out. The table records over 15,000 clones, 40% to 55% of them present only once. The data were taken from a study of siplizumab effects on memory and regulatory T cells. The study's findings and limits: Alloreactive sequences traceable to unstimulated CD4+ memory cells were significantly reduced by siplizumab.

This TCR came from a human donor in good health; the cells came from an allogeneic mixed lymphocyte reaction. The source material was CFSE-low (dividing) CD4+ T cells sorted from an allogeneic mixed lymphocyte reaction.

CDR3 protein: CASSVDHSDTQYF. As DNA, the CDR3 is TGTGCCAGCAGCGTTGACCACTCGGATACGCAGTATTTT. The chain has TRBV9 and TRBJ2-3, with D hard to call. The CDR3 length is 13 residues. Germline values: CDR1 SGDLS, CDR2 YYNGEE. V gave up 2 bases and J gave up 6 bases, with 10 bases separating them.